This TCR beta chain was identified during a study of T-cell reconstitution after alpha-beta-depleted transplantation in children. Unique molecular identifiers featured in how the TCRbeta library was prepared. TCRdb processed the PCR reads anew with MiXCR; each CDR3 protein has one entry. The repertoire consists of 400,000 to 500,000 distinct CDR3 sequences, with 11% occurring once and the leading ten covering nearly 5.5%. The receptor was derived from a human donor who donated a stem cell graft to a child with acute myeloid leukemia. The sequencing here drew on PBMCs from the stem cell graft donor, taken from the stem cell graft.

The CDR3 DNA reads as TGTGCCAGCAGTCTGGGGACTAGCGGAAACATTCAGTACTTC. Its protein is CASSLGTSGNIQYF. The rearrangement joins TRBV28 to TRBJ2-4; 11 bases fit TRBD2. The V gene end was trimmed by 5 bases and the J gene end by 6 bases; junction bases not matched to a gene: 3. This CDR3 has 14 amino acids. Germline CDR1 reads MDHEN; CDR2 reads SYDVKM.